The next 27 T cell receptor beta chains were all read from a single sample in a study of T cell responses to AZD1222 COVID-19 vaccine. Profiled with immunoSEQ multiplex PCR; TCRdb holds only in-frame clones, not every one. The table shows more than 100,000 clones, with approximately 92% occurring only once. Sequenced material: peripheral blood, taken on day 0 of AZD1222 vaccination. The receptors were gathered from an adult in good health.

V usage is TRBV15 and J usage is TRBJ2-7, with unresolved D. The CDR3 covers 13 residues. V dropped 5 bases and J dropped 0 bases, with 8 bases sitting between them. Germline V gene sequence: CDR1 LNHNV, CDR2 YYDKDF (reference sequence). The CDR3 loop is CATSSDTSYEQYF. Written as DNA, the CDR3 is TGTGCCACCAGCTCAGACACCTCCTACGAGCAGTACTTC.

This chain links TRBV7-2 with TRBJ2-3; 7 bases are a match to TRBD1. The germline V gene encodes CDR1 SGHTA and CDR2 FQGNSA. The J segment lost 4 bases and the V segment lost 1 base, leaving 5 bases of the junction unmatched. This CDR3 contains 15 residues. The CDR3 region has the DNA TGTGCCAGCAGCTTAGAAACCGGACAGGCAGATACGCAGTATTTT. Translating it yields CASSLETGQADTQYF.

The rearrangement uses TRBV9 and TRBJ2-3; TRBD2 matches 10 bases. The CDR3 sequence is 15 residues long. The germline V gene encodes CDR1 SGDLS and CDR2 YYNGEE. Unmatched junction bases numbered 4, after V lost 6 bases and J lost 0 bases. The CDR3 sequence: CASTTLAGSTDTQYF. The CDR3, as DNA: TGTGCCAGCACCACACTAGCGGGGAGCACAGATACGCAGTATTTT.

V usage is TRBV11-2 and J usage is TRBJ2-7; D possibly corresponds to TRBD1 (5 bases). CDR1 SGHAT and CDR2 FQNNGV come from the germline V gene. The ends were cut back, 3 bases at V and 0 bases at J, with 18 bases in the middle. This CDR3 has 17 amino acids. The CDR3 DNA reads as TGTGCCAGCAGCTTCCCCAATAGTGACAGCGACTCCTACGAGCAGTACTTC. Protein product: CASSFPNSDSDSYEQYF.

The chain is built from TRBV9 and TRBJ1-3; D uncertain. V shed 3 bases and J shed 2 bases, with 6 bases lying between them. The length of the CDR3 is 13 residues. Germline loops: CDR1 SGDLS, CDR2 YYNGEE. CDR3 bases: TGTGCCAGCAGCGAGGGAGCTGGAAACACCATATATTTT. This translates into CASSEGAGNTIYF. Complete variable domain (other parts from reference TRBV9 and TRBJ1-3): DSGVTQTPKHLITATGQRVTLRCSPRSGDLSVYWYQQSLDQGLQFLIQYYNGEERAKGNILERFSAQQFPDLHSELNLSSLELGDSALYFCASSEGAGNTIYFGEGSWLTVV.

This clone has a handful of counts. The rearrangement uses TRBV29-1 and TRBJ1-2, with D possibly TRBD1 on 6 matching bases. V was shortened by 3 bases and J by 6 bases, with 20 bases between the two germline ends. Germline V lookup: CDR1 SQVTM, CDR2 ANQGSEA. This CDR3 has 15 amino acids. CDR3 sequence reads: CSVDRNVDRSDGYTF. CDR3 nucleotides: TGCAGCGTTGACAGAAACGTGGACAGATCGGATGGCTACACCTTC.

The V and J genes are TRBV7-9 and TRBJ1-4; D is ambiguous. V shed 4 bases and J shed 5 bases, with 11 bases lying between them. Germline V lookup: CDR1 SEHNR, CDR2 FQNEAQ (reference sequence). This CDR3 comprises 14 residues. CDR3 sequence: CASSYLGPNEKLFF. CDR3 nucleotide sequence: TGTGCCAGCAGCTACTTAGGGCCGAATGAAAAACTGTTTTTT. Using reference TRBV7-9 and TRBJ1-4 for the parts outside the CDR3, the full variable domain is DTGVSQNPRHKITKRGQNVTFRCDPISEHNRLYWYRQTLGQGPEFLTYFQNEAQLEKSRLLSDRFSAERPKGSFSTLEIQRTEQGDSAMYLCASSYLGPNEKLFFGSGTQLSVL.

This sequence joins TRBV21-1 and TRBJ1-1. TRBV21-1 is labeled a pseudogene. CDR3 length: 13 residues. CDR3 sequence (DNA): TGTGCCAGCAGCACTGGAGAGGGGACTGAAGCTTTCTTT. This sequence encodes CASSTGEGTEAFF.

This CDR3 is CASSIPPTGLYSNQPQHF. The CDR3 nucleotides are TGTGCCAGTAGTATCCCCCCGACAGGTCTATATAGCAATCAGCCCCAGCATTTT. The rearrangement links TRBV19 to TRBJ1-5; possibly TRBD1 for D (6 bases). Trimming cost V 3 bases and J 0 bases, with 18 bases left between them. This CDR3 contains 18 residues. Germline V gene lookup returns CDR1 LNHDA and CDR2 SQIVND (reference sequence).

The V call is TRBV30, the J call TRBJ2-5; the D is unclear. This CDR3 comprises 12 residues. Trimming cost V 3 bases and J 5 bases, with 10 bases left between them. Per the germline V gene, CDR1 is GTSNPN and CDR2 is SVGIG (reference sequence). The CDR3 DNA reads TGTGCCTGGAGCCGCTTCGGGGAGACCCAGTACTTC. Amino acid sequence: CAWSRFGETQYF.

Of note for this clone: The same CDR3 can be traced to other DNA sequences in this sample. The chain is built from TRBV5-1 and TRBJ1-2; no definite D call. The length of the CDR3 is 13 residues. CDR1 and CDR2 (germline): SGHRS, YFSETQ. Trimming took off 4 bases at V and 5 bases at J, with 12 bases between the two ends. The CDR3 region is CASSKDGGYGYTF. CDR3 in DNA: TGCGCCAGCAGCAAGGACGGTGGGTATGGCTACACCTTC.

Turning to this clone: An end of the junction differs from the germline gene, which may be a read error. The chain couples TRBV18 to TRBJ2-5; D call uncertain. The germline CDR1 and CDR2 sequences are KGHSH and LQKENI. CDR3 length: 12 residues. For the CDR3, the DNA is TGTGCCAGCTCACCAGACCAGGAGACCCAGTACTTC. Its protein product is CASSPDQETQYF.

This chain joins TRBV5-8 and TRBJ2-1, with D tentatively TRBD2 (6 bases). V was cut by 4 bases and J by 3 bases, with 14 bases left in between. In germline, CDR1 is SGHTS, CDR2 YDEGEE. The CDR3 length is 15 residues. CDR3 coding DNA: TGTGCCAGCAGCCCCAAGCAGGGACTCTACAATGAGCAGTTCTTC. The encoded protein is CASSPKQGLYNEQFF.

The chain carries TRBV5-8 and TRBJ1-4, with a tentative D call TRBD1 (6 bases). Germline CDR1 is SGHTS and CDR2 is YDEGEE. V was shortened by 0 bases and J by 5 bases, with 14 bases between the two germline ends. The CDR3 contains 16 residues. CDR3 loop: CASSLGVRGGNEKLFF. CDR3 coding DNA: TGTGCCAGCAGCTTGGGGGTACGAGGGGGAAATGAAAAACTGTTTTTT.

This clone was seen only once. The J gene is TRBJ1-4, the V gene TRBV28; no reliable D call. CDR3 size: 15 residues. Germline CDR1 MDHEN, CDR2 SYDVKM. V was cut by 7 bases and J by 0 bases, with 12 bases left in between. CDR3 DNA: TGTGCCAGCAACACGGCAGAACCAACTAATGAAAAACTGTTTTTT. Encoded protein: CASNTAEPTNEKLFF.

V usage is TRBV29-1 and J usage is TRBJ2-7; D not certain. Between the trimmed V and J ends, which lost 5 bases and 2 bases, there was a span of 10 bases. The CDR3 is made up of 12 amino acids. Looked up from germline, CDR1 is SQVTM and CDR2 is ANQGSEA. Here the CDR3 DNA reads TGCAGCGTTACGAAGTTCCCCTACGAGCAGTACTTC. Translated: CSVTKFPYEQYF.

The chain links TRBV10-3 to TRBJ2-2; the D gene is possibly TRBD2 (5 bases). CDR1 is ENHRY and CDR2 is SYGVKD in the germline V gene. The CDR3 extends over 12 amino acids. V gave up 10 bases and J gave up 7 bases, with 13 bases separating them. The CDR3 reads CASTSAVGELFF. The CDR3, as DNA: TGTGCCAGTACTAGTGCGGTCGGGGAGCTGTTTTTT.

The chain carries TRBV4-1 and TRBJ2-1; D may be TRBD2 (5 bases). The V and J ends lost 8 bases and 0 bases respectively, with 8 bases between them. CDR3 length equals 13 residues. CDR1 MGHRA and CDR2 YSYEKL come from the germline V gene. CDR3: CASGESSYNEQFF. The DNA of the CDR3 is TGCGCCAGCGGGGAGAGCTCCTACAATGAGCAGTTCTTC.

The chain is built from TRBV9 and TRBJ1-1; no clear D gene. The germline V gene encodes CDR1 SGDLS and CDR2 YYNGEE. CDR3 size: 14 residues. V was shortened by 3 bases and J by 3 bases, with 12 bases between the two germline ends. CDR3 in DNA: TGTGCCAGCAGCGCGTCCGACGTCCACACTGAAGCTTTCTTT. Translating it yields CASSASDVHTEAFF.

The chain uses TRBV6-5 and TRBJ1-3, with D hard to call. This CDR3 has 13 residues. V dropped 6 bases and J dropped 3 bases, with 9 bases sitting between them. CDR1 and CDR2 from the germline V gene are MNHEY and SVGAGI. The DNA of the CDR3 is TGTGCCAGCAGGAGGGAAGGTGGAAACACCATATATTTT. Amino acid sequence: CASRREGGNTIYF.

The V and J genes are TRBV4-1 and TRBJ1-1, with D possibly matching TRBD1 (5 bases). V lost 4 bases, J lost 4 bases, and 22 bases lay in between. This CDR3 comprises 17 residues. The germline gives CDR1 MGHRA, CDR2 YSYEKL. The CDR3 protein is CASSPRPEVREATEAFF. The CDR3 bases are TGCGCCAGCAGCCCCCGACCCGAGGTCAGGGAGGCCACTGAAGCTTTCTTT.

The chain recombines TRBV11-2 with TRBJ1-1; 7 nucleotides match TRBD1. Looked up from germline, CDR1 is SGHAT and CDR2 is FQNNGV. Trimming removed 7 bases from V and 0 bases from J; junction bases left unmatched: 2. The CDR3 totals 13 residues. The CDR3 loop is CASTTGMNTEAFF. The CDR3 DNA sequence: TGTGCCAGCACGACAGGGATGAACACTGAAGCTTTCTTT.

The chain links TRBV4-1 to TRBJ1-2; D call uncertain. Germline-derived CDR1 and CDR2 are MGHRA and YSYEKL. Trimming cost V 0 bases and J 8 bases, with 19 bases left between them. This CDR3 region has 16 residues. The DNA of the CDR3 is TGCGCCAGCAGCCAAGATCGCGGCAGTACCTCCCAGGGCTACACCTTC. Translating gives CASSQDRGSTSQGYTF.

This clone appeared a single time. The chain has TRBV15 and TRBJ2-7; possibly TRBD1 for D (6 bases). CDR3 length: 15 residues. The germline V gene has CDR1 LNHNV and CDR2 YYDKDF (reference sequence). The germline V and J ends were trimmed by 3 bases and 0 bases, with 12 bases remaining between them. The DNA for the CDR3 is TGTGCCACCAGCAGGACAGGTTTTAGCTCCTACGAGCAGTACTTC. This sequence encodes CATSRTGFSSYEQYF.

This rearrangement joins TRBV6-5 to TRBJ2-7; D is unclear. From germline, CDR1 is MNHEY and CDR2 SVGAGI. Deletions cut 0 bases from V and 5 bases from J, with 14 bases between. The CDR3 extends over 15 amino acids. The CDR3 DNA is TGTGCCAGCAGTTACTCGATTAGGCTAACCCACGAGCAGTACTTC. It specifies CASSYSIRLTHEQYF.

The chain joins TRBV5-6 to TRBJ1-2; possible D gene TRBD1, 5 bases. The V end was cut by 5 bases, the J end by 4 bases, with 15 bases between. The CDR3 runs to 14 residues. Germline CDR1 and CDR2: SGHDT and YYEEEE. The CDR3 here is CASSFVGGTYGYTF. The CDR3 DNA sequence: TGTGCCAGCAGTTTTGTAGGTGGGACCTATGGCTACACCTTC.

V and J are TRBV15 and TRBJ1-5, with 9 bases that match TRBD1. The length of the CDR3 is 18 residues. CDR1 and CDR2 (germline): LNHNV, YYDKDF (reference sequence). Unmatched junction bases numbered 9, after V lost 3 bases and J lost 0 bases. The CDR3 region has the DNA TGTGCCACCAGCAGTGTAAGGGACAGGGAAGATAGCAATCAGCCCCAGCATTTT. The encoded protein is CATSSVRDREDSNQPQHF.